These T cell receptor beta chains were read from a single sample in a study of T cell responses to AZD1222 COVID-19 vaccine. Libraries were prepared by immunoSEQ multiplex PCR; TCRdb keeps only in-frame clonotypes and omits some of them. The table shows 150,000 to 190,000 clones, with approximately 90% occurring only once. This sample comprised peripheral blood, obtained on day 0 of AZD1222 vaccination. These receptors came from an adult in good health. Both conserved end residues are part of each CDR3. Each record gives: D gene, clone size, V gene, J gene, CDR3 DNA, CDR3 protein. The D gene is left open where the match is weak. Not all rows give a size; the values are once, few, many and, for expanded clones, a class.

D gene: .
clone size: few
V gene: TRBV4-2
J gene: TRBJ2-1
CDR3 DNA: TGTGCCAGCAGCCCAAGTGCGGGTGGCACCTACAATGAGCAGTTCTTC
CDR3 protein: CASSPSAGGTYNEQFF

D gene: .
clone size: .
V gene: TRBV12-3/TRBV12-4
J gene: TRBJ1-1
CDR3 DNA: TGTGCCAGCAGGGACAGCCAGAACACTGAAGCTTTCTTT
CDR3 protein: CASRDSQNTEAFF

D gene: .
clone size: .
V gene: TRBV6-5
J gene: TRBJ1-1
CDR3 DNA: TGTGCCAGCAGCACCAACGGGGGGCTGAGCACTGAAGCTTTCTTT
CDR3 protein: CASSTNGGLSTEAFF

D gene: .
clone size: .
V gene: TRBV28
J gene: TRBJ1-2
CDR3 DNA: TGTGCCAGCAGTCCCGTTCCCGGAGGCTACACCTTC
CDR3 protein: CASSPVPGGYTF

D gene: .
clone size: .
V gene: TRBV5-1
J gene: TRBJ1-2
CDR3 DNA: TGCGCCAGCAGCTTGGCCGTCAGGTATTATGGCTACACCTTC
CDR3 protein: CASSLAVRYYGYTF

D gene: .
clone size: .
V gene: TRBV11-2
J gene: TRBJ1-1
CDR3 DNA: TGTGCCAGCAGCATAAAAAGGGGAGTAACTGAAGCTTTCTTT
CDR3 protein: CASSIKRGVTEAFF

D gene: .
clone size: .
V gene: TRBV19
J gene: TRBJ2-1
CDR3 DNA: TGTGCCAGTAGTACCCCGGCAGGAATGACGAACTACAATGAGCAGTTCTTC
CDR3 protein: CASSTPAGMTNYNEQFF

D gene: .
clone size: .
V gene: TRBV6-5
J gene: TRBJ2-1
CDR3 DNA: TGTGCCAGCAGCCCAAGGGGGGCTTGGGTAAATGAGCAGTTCTTC
CDR3 protein: CASSPRGAWVNEQFF

D gene: TRBD1
clone size: .
V gene: TRBV19
J gene: TRBJ1-5
CDR3 DNA: TGTGCCAGTAATTCGGGACAGGGCAATCAGCCCCAGCATTTT
CDR3 protein: CASNSGQGNQPQHF

D gene: TRBD1
clone size: once
V gene: TRBV11-3
J gene: TRBJ1-6
CDR3 DNA: TGTGCCAGCAGCTCCGGACAGGGGAATTCACCCCTCCACTTT
CDR3 protein: CASSSGQGNSPLHF

D gene: .
clone size: medium-sized
V gene: TRBV7-9
J gene: TRBJ2-5
CDR3 DNA: TGTGCCAGCAGCGACCCCTGGGGAGAGACCCAGTACTTC
CDR3 protein: CASSDPWGETQYF

D gene: .
clone size: .
V gene: TRBV15
J gene: TRBJ1-5
CDR3 DNA: TGTGCCACCAGCGGGTCTGGGGATGCTGAGCCCCAGCATTTT
CDR3 protein: CATSGSGDAEPQHF

D gene: .
clone size: .
V gene: TRBV12-3/TRBV12-4
J gene: TRBJ1-2
CDR3 DNA: TGTGCCAGCAGTTTTCGGGGGCATGGCTACACCTTC
CDR3 protein: CASSFRGHGYTF

D gene: TRBD1
clone size: .
V gene: TRBV20-1
J gene: TRBJ2-6
CDR3 DNA: TGCAGTGCTAGTTTGCGCACTCGGGACAGAACGCCGTCTGGGGCCAACGTCCTGACTTTC
CDR3 protein: CSASLRTRDRTPSGANVLTF

D gene: TRBD1
clone size: .
V gene: TRBV4-2
J gene: TRBJ2-7
CDR3 DNA: TGTGCCAGCAGAGGACAGGGGCTCGAGCAGTACTTC
CDR3 protein: CASRGQGLEQYF

D gene: TRBD1
clone size: .
V gene: TRBV10-3
J gene: TRBJ2-2
CDR3 DNA: TGTGCCATCAGTGGCCCGTCAGGGGGCGCGTTGTACACCGGGGAGCTGTTTTTT
CDR3 protein: CAISGPSGGALYTGELFF